These T cell receptor beta chains were read from a single sample in a study of cytomegalovirus exposure and HLA in healthy donors. Produced via immunoSEQ multiplex PCR; TCRdb's table is partial and in-frame only. This table holds about 160,000 clones, about four fifths found once. The sample taken for sequencing was PBMCs. The receptor source for this set is a man under 40 in good health and CMV-seropositive. The conserved cysteine and the conserved F or W are not part of the CDR3 here.

TRBJ2-7,TRBV6-5,ASSSPGLGYYEQY
TRBJ2-5,TRBV4-2,ASSIGIETQY
TRBJ2-7,TRBV6-9,ASSYEGGLYEQY
TRBJ2-3,TRBV29-1,SVEGGEGTDTQY
TRBJ2-2,TRBV2,ASLGTGGTGELF
TRBJ1-1,TRBV7-9,ATTRRGGGENTEAF
TRBJ2-7,TRBV9,ASSVAPRDEQY
TRBJ1-5,TRBV9,ASSSDRGNQPQH
TRBJ1-2,TRBV5-1,ASSLGVDYGYT
TRBJ1-3,TRBV6-1,ASSEALLIQWGNTIY
TRBJ1-4,TRBV5-1,ASSSGQDNEKLF
TRBJ2-1,TRBV6-5,ASSYSSGGGNEQF
TRBJ2-7,TRBV4-1,ASSQSFYYEQY
TRBJ1-3,TRBV5-8,ASSRDRAGNTIY
TRBJ1-4,TRBV9,ASSVQQGAGEKLF
TRBJ1-2,TRBV11-2,ASSSRRGNYGYT
TRBJ2-7,TRBV6-5,ASRSLAGGYYEQY
TRBJ2-5,TRBV5-1,ASSVQQGAQETQY
TRBJ2-7,TRBV9,ASSQGLAGLFYEQY
TRBJ2-1,TRBV23-1,ASTPQEVRAKGNEQF
TRBJ2-7,TRBV5-1,ASSLSLGPFGSFSYEQY
TRBJ2-1,TRBV7-7,ASSPTSGFYNEQF
TRBJ2-1,TRBV15,ATSRGSSTEQF
TRBJ2-7,TRBV5-4,ASSGGQGFVYEQY
TRBJ1-1,TRBV6-5,ASSPGQGASTEAF